This T cell receptor beta chain was found in a study of beta chain features in type 1 diabetes. General study findings and limits: For TCRB rearrangement, an influence of HLA type remained unresolved here.

Only one count was recorded for this clone. The antigen remains unidentified. Expressed TCRB transcripts were sequenced because the entire RNA isolate underwent reverse transcription. Clones were read by immunoSEQ multiplex PCR, and TCRdb kept only the in-frame ones, dropping some. The sample contains some 410,000 clones, 9.5% to 12% of which appear only once. The CDR3 spans 17 residues. Trimming removed 0 bases from V and 5 bases from J, with 16 bases in between. Germline CDR1 is SGHAT and CDR2 is FQNNGV. This receptor was identified in a woman between 18 and 29 years old in good health. The V and J genes are TRBV11-2 and TRBJ2-2; D assignment may be TRBD1 or TRBD2 (5 bases each). The source material was naive CD4+ T cells from blood. The CDR3 is CASSLDLDSPGTGELFF. DNA of the CDR3: TGTGCCAGCAGCTTAGATCTCGACAGCCCGGGGACCGGGGAGCTGTTTTTT.